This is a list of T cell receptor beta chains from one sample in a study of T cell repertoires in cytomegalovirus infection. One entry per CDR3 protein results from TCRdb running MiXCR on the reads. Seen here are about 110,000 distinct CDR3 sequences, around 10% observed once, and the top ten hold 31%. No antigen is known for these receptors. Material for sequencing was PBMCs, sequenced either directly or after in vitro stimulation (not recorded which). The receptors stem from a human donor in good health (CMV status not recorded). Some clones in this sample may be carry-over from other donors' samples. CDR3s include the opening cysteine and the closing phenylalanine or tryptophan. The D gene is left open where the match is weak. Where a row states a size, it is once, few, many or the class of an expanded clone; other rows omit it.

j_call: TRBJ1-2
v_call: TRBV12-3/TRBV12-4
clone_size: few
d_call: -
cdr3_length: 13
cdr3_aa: CASSYIRGNGYTF
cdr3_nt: TGTGCCAGCAGTTACATAAGGGGGAATGGCTACACCTTC

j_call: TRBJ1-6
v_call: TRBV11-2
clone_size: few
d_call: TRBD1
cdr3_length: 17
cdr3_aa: CASSYKTGGRGNSPLHF
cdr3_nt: TGTGCCAGCAGCTACAAGACAGGGGGCCGAGGTAATTCACCCCTCCACTTT

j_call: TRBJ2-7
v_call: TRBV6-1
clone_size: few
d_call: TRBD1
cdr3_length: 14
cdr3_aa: CASSYSGTGVVQYF
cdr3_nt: TGTGCCAGCAGTTACAGCGGGACAGGGGTTGTGCAGTACTTC

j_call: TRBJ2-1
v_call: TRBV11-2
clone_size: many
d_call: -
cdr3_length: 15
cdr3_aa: CASSHVGVSRYEQFF
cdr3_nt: TGTGCCAGCAGCCACGTGGGGGTTTCTAGATATGAGCAGTTCTTC

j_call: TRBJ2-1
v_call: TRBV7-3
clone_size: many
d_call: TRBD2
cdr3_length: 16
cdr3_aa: CASSLIGLAGPNEQFF
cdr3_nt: TGTGCCAGCAGCTTAATTGGACTAGCGGGCCCGAATGAGCAGTTCTTC

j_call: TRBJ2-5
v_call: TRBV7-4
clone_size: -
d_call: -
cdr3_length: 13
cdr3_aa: CASSRTQSETQYF
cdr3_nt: TGTGCCAGCAGCCGGACACAGTCAGAGACCCAGTACTTC

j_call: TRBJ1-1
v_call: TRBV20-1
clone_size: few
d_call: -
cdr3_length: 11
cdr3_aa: CSAYNPAEAFF
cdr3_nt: TGCAGTGCTTACAATCCGGCCGAAGCTTTCTTT

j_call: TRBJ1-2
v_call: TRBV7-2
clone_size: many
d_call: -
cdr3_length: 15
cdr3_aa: CASTLLGSPNYGYTF
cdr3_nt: TGTGCCAGCACCTTGTTGGGTAGCCCTAACTATGGCTACACCTTC

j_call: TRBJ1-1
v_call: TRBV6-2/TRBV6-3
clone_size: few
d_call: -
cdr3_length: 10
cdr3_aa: CASKQGEAFF
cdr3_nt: TGTGCCAGCAAGCAGGGTGAAGCTTTCTTT

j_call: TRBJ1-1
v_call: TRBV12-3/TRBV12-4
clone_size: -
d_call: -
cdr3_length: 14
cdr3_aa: CASSFSEGHTEAFF
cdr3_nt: TGTGCCAGCAGTTTTTCAGAGGGTCACACTGAAGCTTTCTTT

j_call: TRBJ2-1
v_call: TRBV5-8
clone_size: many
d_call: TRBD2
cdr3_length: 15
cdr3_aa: CASSAGLAENNEQFF
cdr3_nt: TGTGCCAGCAGCGCGGGACTAGCGGAGAACAATGAGCAGTTCTTC

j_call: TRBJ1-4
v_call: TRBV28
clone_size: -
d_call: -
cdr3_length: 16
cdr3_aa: CASSPNTGATNEKLFF
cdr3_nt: TGTGCCAGCAGTCCGAACACAGGTGCAACTAATGAAAAACTGTTTTTT

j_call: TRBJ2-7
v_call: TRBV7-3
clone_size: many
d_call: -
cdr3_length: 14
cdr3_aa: CASSPGTPVYEQYF
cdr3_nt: TGTGCCAGCAGCCCCGGGACCCCAGTCTACGAGCAGTACTTC

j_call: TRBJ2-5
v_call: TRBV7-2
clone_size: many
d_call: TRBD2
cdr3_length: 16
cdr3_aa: CASSFSASGRRETQYF
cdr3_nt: TGTGCCAGCAGCTTTTCAGCTAGCGGGAGGAGGGAGACCCAGTACTTC

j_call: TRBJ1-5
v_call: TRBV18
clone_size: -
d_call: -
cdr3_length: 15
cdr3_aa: CASSPQATSNQPQHF
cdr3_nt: TGTGCCAGCTCACCACAAGCGACTAGCAATCAGCCCCAGCATTTT

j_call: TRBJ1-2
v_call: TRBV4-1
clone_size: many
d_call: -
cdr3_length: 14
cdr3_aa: CASSQAVQRYGYTF
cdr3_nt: TGCGCCAGCAGCCAAGCCGTTCAGAGGTATGGCTACACCTTC

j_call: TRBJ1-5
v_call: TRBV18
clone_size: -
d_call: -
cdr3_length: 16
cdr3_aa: CASSPGIEGVNQPQHF
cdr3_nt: TGTGCCAGCTCACCCGGGATAGAGGGGGTAAATCAGCCCCAGCATTTT

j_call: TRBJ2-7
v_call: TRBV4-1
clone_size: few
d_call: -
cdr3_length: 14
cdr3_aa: CASSGMARPYEQYF
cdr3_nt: TGCGCCAGCAGCGGGATGGCTAGACCCTACGAGCAGTACTTC

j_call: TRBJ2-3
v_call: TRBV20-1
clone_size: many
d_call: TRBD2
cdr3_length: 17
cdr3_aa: CSASFSSGRALADTQYF
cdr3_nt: TGCAGTGCTAGTTTTAGTAGCGGGAGGGCCCTCGCAGATACGCAGTATTTT

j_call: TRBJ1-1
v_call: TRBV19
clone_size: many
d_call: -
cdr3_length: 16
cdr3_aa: CASSTPFRKDGTEAFF
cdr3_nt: TGTGCCAGTAGTACGCCATTCAGGAAGGACGGCACTGAAGCTTTCTTT

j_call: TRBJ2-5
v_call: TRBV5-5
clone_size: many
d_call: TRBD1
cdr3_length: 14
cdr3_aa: CASSLTGVLETQYF
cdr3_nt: TGTGCCAGCAGCTTGACAGGGGTACTAGAGACCCAGTACTTC

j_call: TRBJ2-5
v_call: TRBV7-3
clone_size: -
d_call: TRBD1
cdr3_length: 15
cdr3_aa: CASSSTGGYGETQYF
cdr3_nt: TGTGCCAGCAGCTCGACAGGGGGCTACGGGGAGACCCAGTACTTC

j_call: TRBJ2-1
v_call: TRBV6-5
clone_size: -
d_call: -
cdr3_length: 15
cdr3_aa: CASTAQRSSYNEQFF
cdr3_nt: TGTGCCAGCACCGCCCAACGGAGCTCCTACAATGAGCAGTTCTTC

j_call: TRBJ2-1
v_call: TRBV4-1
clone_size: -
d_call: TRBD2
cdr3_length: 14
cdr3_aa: CASRGLAGFNEQFF
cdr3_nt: TGCGCCAGCAGAGGACTAGCGGGTTTTAATGAGCAGTTCTTC

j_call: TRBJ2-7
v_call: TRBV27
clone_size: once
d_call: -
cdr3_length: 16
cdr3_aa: CASSLGVTVGFYEQYF
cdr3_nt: TGTGCCAGCAGTTTAGGGGTGACAGTAGGTTTCTACGAGCAGTACTTC